This record looks at one TCR beta chain sequence and its context. Its antigen remains unidentified. An end of the junction does not agree with germline; a read error may underlie this. The time point label here, explained by the study, means: approximately 11-day in vitro stimulation with candidate neoantigen peptide 2. For each enrolled patient, mismatch repair deficiency was established using either polymerase chain reaction or immunohistochemistry. TCR sequencing was carried out for three patients who responded to pembrolizumab therapy. Each of several ELISpot-reactive candidate neoantigen peptides was used in an approximately eleven-day in vitro stimulation prior to TCR sequencing. As the baseline for calculating clone fold-changes, a control culture with no peptide was run in an identical way. The phase II trial prospectively tested pembrolizumab PD-1 blockade in advanced mismatch repair-deficient cancers regardless of tissue of origin.

Library method: the immunoSEQ multiplex PCR assay. Processing in the source paper ran as follows. Clones were defined as neoantigen-specific by significant expansion to the relevant peptide and no significant expansion to any other tested peptide. The clones in this table, taken by TCRdb from immuneACCESS, are in-frame only. Not every clone is retained; where verified, under half of the shortfall comes from an unresolved V gene, and the cause of the rest is unknown. V, J and clone size are taken as reported in that table, and D and trimming were inferred from the DNA itself. The sample yields roughly 10,000 clones; about 86% were counted once. The top ten clones comprise around 21% of the sample. The data were taken from a study of PD-1 blockade in mismatch repair-deficient tumors (dated by TCRdb to the late 2010s). Broadly, across the study: Between late 2013 and late 2016, some 92 consecutive patients with some 11 mismatch repair-deficient cancer types, all previously treated and progressing, were enrolled in the trial. Tumor-associated T cell clones in the peripheral blood of patients responding to PD-1 blockade were tracked using deep sequencing of TCR CDR3 regions.

Overall study results and their limits: Clones residing in the tumor, which were often undetectable in blood before treatment, expanded quickly after pembrolizumab and then contracted, generally before radiologic responses. Clonal expansion was elicited by three of the seven peptides, yielding some 140 unique blood TCRs of which seven were also found in tumor, and every positive peptide was derived from frameshift mutations.

For CDR1 and CDR2, the germline V gene (reference sequence) lists LNHNV and YYDKDF. Reading from cysteine to phenylalanine, the CDR3 counts 13 amino acids. Only the CDR3 region is kept as DNA, spanning 39 bases read in frame from base 1. The origin of this receptor is an adult with mismatch repair-deficient cancer. Source: cells cultured in vitro, taken from a patient treated with pembrolizumab. The rearrangement combines TRBV15 with TRBJ1-2; 6 matching bases give a weak D call of TRBD1. The CDR3 protein sequence reads: CATSREEGDSFFF. At the DNA level, the sequence is TGTGCCACCAGCAGAGAGGAGGGGGACTCTTTCTTCTTC.